This T cell receptor (beta chain) was obtained from a study of shared clonotypes between healthy human individuals. The CDR3 loop spans 16 amino acids. V dropped 6 bases and J dropped 2; count of bases not matched to a gene: 10. Germline values: CDR1 ENHRY, CDR2 SYGVKD. Only in-frame clones appear in the TCRdb table, and some are missing; sequencing was by immunoSEQ multiplex PCR. The table has about 1,800,000 clones, about 95% seen once. Naive CD8 isolation took CD45RO-negative cells positively selected for CCR7 and excluded terminally differentiated effector memory CD45RA+ cells. The TCR comes from a man aged 18 to 29 in good health. The sample comprised naive CD8+ T cells sorted from blood. The V and J genes are TRBV10-3 and TRBJ2-5; 9 positions agree with TRBD2. The CDR3 loop is CAIRGVTSGGQETQYF. The DNA for the CDR3 is TGTGCCATCAGGGGGGTGACTAGCGGTGGACAAGAGACCCAGTACTTC.